Sequencing of this T cell receptor beta chain was carried out in a study of early T cells in non-severe SARS-CoV-2 infection. This clonotype was seen a handful of times. Using its own MiXCR run on the 5' RACE reads, TCRdb lists one record per CDR3 protein. The sample has over 50,000 distinct CDR3 sequences, 8.2% seen once. Germline values: CDR1 SEHNR, CDR2 FQNEAQ (reference sequence). There are 14 residues in the CDR3. V was trimmed by 7 bases and J by 0 bases, leaving 12 bases between them. The specimen sequenced was whole blood. The chain couples TRBV7-9 to TRBJ1-2; D possibly corresponds to TRBD1 (5 bases). The receptor was isolated from an adult who was a healthcare worker with PCR-confirmed SARS-CoV-2 infection or an uninfected control (not recorded which). In nucleotides, the CDR3 is TGTGCCAGCACGGGGACGAGACCTAACTATGGCTACACCTTC. This encodes CASTGTRPNYGYTF.